Below, 29 T cell receptor beta chains from the same sample are listed, as sequenced in a study of blood T cell repertoires in COVID-19. Assay used: immunoSEQ multiplex PCR; TCRdb lists only in-frame clones, some missing. Of about 270,000 clones in the sample, around 90% were seen once. The source material was PBMCs or T cells enriched from blood (not recorded which). The receptors originated from a woman aged 35 to 49 with acute COVID-19.

This rearrangement joins TRBV23-1 to TRBJ1-6; 7 bases fit TRBD1. TRBV23-1 is identified as an open reading frame with a role that is uncertain. Trimming at V came to 7 bases and at J to 5 bases, leaving 11 bases not matched to a gene. The CDR3 covers 16 residues. CDR3: CASTKYDRAHNSPLHF. In DNA form, the CDR3 reads TGCGCCAGCACCAAATATGACAGGGCACATAATTCACCCCTCCACTTT.

The J gene is TRBJ1-1, the V gene TRBV19; 7 bases match TRBD1. Germline V CDR1 and CDR2: LNHDA, SQIVND (reference sequence). With V trimmed by 0 bases and J by 7 bases, 8 bases remained unmatched. CDR3 length equals 15 residues. The CDR3 nucleotides read TGTGCCAGTAGTATAGACGAGGGGGCGAAGGATGAAGCTTTCTTT. Residues: CASSIDEGAKDEAFF.

The J gene is TRBJ2-3, the V gene TRBV3-1 (or the pseudogene TRBV3-2), with 7 bases matching TRBD2. CDR1 is LGHDT, CDR2 YNNKEL, per germline (reference sequence). The V and J ends lost 2 bases and 2 bases, in that order; junction bases with no gene match: 7. This CDR3 is built from 16 residues. The CDR3 DNA follows: TGTGCCAGCAGCCAAAGGGCTAGCGGAAACACAGATACGCAGTATTTT. Its protein is CASSQRASGNTDTQYF.

The rearrangement uses TRBV13 and TRBJ2-7; 8 nucleotides match TRBD1. Germline lookup yields CDR1 PRHDT and CDR2 FYEKMQ (reference sequence). This CDR3 has 14 amino acids. J gave up 5 bases and V 5 bases, and 8 bases lay outside the gene matches. CDR3 protein: CASSPGRGRHEQYF. CDR3 sequence (DNA): TGTGCCAGCAGCCCAGGCAGGGGGCGCCACGAGCAGTACTTC.

The V gene is TRBV5-6, the J gene TRBJ2-5, with 7 bases identical to TRBD2. Germline V gene data show CDR1 as SGHDT and CDR2 as YYEEEE. The V gene end was trimmed by 6 bases and the J gene end by 5 bases; junction bases not matched to a gene: 16. The CDR3 consists of 16 residues. In nucleotides, the CDR3 is TGTGCCAGCACCCCCGGGTGGGGGGGAGCGGTTGAGACCCAGTACTTC. Translated, it gives CASTPGWGGAVETQYF.

This rearrangement joins TRBV11-2 to TRBJ1-1; D remains ambiguous. Looked up from germline, CDR1 is SGHAT and CDR2 is FQNNGV. The CDR3 covers 15 residues. V was clipped by 0 bases and J by 6 bases, with 14 bases between them. CDR3 nucleotides: TGTGCCAGCAGCTTAGATCATGGAGGGCATCCTGAAGCTTTCTTT. Amino acid sequence: CASSLDHGGHPEAFF.

The chain employs TRBV6-1 and TRBJ2-5; D call uncertain. V was pared by 3 bases and J by 1 base, with 9 bases between. This CDR3 contains 14 residues. Per the germline V gene, CDR1 is MNHNS and CDR2 is SASEGT. CDR3 sequence: CASSEYTVQETQYF. The CDR3 DNA reads as TGTGCCAGCAGTGAGTATACAGTCCAAGAGACCCAGTACTTC.

The chain employs TRBV7-9 and TRBJ2-1; D might be TRBD1 (6 bases). The CDR3 is 14 amino acids. Trimming shortened V by 3 bases and J by 12 bases, and 18 bases separated the two germline ends. CDR1 and CDR2 (germline): SEHNR, FQNEAQ (reference sequence). The CDR3 region is CASSFFDQGWRQFF. CDR3 sequence (DNA): TGTGCCAGCAGCTTCTTCGACCAGGGGTGGCGGCAGTTCTTC.

V gene TRBV5-1 combines with J gene TRBJ1-4; perhaps TRBD1 as D (5 bases). CDR1 is SGHRS and CDR2 is YFSETQ in the germline V gene. This CDR3 comprises 14 residues. Trimming removed 0 bases from V and 12 bases from J, with 15 bases in between. The CDR3 region has the DNA TGCGCCAGCAGCTTGGAGGGGTGGTCGGCAGAACTGTTTTTT. Translated: CASSLEGWSAELFF.

The chain recombines TRBV5-1 with TRBJ1-2, with 10 bases that match TRBD1. The germline gives CDR1 SGHRS, CDR2 YFSETQ. The CDR3 has 14 residues. The junction had 2 bases not matched to a gene; V was cut back by 0 bases and J by 6 bases. The chain's CDR3 is CASSLADRGHGYTF. The CDR3, as DNA: TGCGCCAGCAGCTTGGCCGACAGGGGGCATGGCTACACCTTC.

The rearrangement uses TRBV27 and TRBJ2-4; D might be TRBD1 (5 bases). CDR1 is MNHEY and CDR2 is SMNVEV in the germline V gene (reference sequence). V was shortened by 5 bases and J by 0 bases, with 11 bases between the two germline ends. This CDR3 has 15 amino acids. Here the CDR3 DNA reads TGTGCCAGCAGTCTAGGGGCACTAGCCAAAAACATTCAGTACTTC. Amino acids: CASSLGALAKNIQYF.

This CDR3 reads CATSDLHRGTQYF. The CDR3 nucleotides are TGTGCCACCAGTGATTTGCATCGGGGGACCCAGTACTTC. The genes are TRBV24-1 and TRBJ2-5; D possibly corresponds to TRBD2 (5 bases). This CDR3 has 13 amino acids. Germline lookup yields CDR1 KGHDR and CDR2 SFDVKD. V gave up 0 bases and J gave up 7 bases, with 8 bases separating them.

The chain has TRBV7-9 and TRBJ1-2; 7 nucleotides agree with TRBD1. The CDR3 contains 15 residues. CDR1 SEHNR and CDR2 FQNEAQ come from the germline V gene (reference sequence). The J segment lost 0 bases and the V segment lost 1 base, leaving 2 bases of the junction unmatched. The DNA of the CDR3 is TGTGCCAGCAGCTTAGTTGGGACAGCTAACTATGGCTACACCTTC. Translation gives CASSLVGTANYGYTF.

This clone was counted only a few times. The chain's CDR3 is CASSLRRDSSYEQYF. CDR3 DNA: TGTGCCAGCAGCTTACGCCGGGACAGCTCCTACGAGCAGTACTTC. This chain joins TRBV7-6 and TRBJ2-7; 7 nucleotides agree with TRBD1. J lost 0 bases, V lost 2 bases, and 4 bases had no gene match. The CDR3 contains 15 residues. The germline V gene has CDR1 SGHVS and CDR2 FNYEAQ.

This clone was counted once. This specimen includes other DNA sequences encoding the same CDR3. This chain joins TRBV2 and TRBJ2-2; a weak D match, TRBD1 (7 bases). CDR1 is SNHLY, CDR2 FYNNEI, per germline. The CDR3 contains 15 residues. V gave up 3 bases and J gave up 4 bases, with 12 bases separating them. As DNA, the CDR3 is TGTGCCAGCAGTGAGGGGCAGGGGGGCACCGGGGAGCTGTTTTTT. Translation gives CASSEGQGGTGELFF.

The chain combines TRBV9 with TRBJ2-7; TRBD1 matches 9 bases. The CDR3 runs 14 residues. The germline V gene has CDR1 SGDLS and CDR2 YYNGEE. J gave up 3 bases and V 2 bases, and 3 bases lay outside the gene matches. CDR3 sequence: CASSVGTGHYEQYF. CDR3 DNA: TGTGCCAGCAGCGTGGGGACAGGGCACTACGAGCAGTACTTC.

J is TRBJ2-7 and V is TRBV5-1; 10 positions match TRBD2. The ends lost 4 bases at V and 0 bases at J; junction bases unmatched: 10. This CDR3 comprises 17 residues. Germline CDR1 reads SGHRS; CDR2 reads YFSETQ. The CDR3 reads CASSQSDGLAVSYEQYF. The CDR3 region has the DNA TGCGCCAGCAGCCAATCAGACGGACTAGCGGTCTCCTACGAGCAGTACTTC.

The V gene is TRBV13, the J gene TRBJ1-2; the D gene is possibly TRBD1 (5 bases). CDR1 is PRHDT, CDR2 FYEKMQ, per germline (reference sequence). Trimming stripped 5 bases from V and 5 bases from J, with 18 bases between. The CDR3 covers 15 residues. CDR3 sequence (DNA): TGTGCCAGCAGCCCGCAGGGCAGGTCCCCATATGGCTACACCTTC. Translation: CASSPQGRSPYGYTF.

This clone came up once. The rearrangement links TRBV28 to TRBJ2-4; perhaps TRBD2 as D (6 bases). Per germline, CDR1 MDHEN and CDR2 SYDVKM. With 3 bases removed from V and 2 bases from J, the gap between germline ends came to 11 bases. The CDR3 has 15 residues. CDR3 in amino acids: CASSFGGASKNIQYF. The CDR3 bases are TGTGCCAGCAGTTTCGGGGGAGCGTCCAAAAACATTCAGTACTTC. The full variable domain, rest sourced from reference TRBV28 and TRBJ2-4, is DVKVTQSSRYLVKRTGEKVFLECVQDMDHENMFWYRQDPGLGLRLIYFSYDVKMKEKGDIPEGYSVSREKKERFSLILESASTNQTSMYLCASSFGGASKNIQYFGAGTRLSVL.

The rearrangement joins TRBV6-5 to TRBJ1-6; D not certain. Per the germline V gene, CDR1 is MNHEY and CDR2 is SVGAGI. The V end was cut by 4 bases, the J end by 7 bases, with 5 bases between. This CDR3 region has 12 residues. The chain's CDR3 is CASSFENSPLHF. As DNA, the CDR3 is TGTGCCAGCAGTTTCGAGAATTCACCCCTCCACTTT.

The CDR3 is CASSQVLGAGGKTEAFF. The CDR3 DNA sequence: TGCGCCAGCAGCCAAGTATTAGGTGCGGGGGGAAAGACTGAAGCTTTCTTT. This chain links TRBV4-1 with TRBJ1-1; tentative D call: TRBD1 (5 bases). CDR1 MGHRA and CDR2 YSYEKL come from the germline V gene. Trimming shortened V by 1 base and J by 5 bases, and 20 bases separated the two germline ends. The CDR3 length is 17 residues.

The CDR3 nucleotides read TGTGCCAGCAGCCTTCGACTAGCGGGAGGTGGCGAGCAGTACTTC. It is translated as CASSLRLAGGGEQYF. V gene TRBV3-1 (or the pseudogene TRBV3-2) combines with J gene TRBJ2-7; the match to TRBD2 covers 13 bases. The V gene's germline CDR1 is LGHDT and CDR2 YNNKEL (reference sequence). CDR3 size: 15 residues. Unmatched junction bases numbered 6, after V lost 4 bases and J lost 6 bases.

The chain joins TRBV6-2 or TRBV6-3 to TRBJ2-7; weak D call: TRBD1 (5 bases). This CDR3 is built from 13 residues. The germline V and J ends were trimmed by 6 bases and 5 bases, with 14 bases remaining between them. Germline values: CDR1 MNHEY, CDR2 SVGEGT. CDR3 region: CASSPTRRDEQYF. The DNA for the CDR3 is TGTGCCAGCAGCCCAACCCGCAGGGACGAGCAGTACTTC.

The chain links TRBV6-2 or TRBV6-3 to TRBJ1-2; 7 nucleotides agree with TRBD1. Per the germline V gene, CDR1 is MNHEY and CDR2 is SVGEGT. The CDR3 length is 15 residues. The J segment lost 8 bases and the V segment lost 2 bases, leaving 11 bases of the junction unmatched. Written as DNA, the CDR3 is TGTGCCAGCAGTTACCTGGGCCGACAGGGCGGAGGCTACACCTTC. This codes for CASSYLGRQGGGYTF.

This sequence joins TRBV20-1 and TRBJ2-5; TRBD1 aligns across 7 bases. This CDR3 region has 12 residues. J gave up 5 bases and V 6 bases, and 6 bases lay outside the gene matches. Germline V lookup: CDR1 DFQATT, CDR2 SNEGSKA (reference sequence). The CDR3 DNA reads as TGCAGTGCCAGTAGGGGGCGCGAGACCCAGTACTTC. Translating gives CSASRGRETQYF.

A word on this clone: This specimen includes other DNA sequences encoding the same CDR3. The genes are TRBV6-4 and TRBJ1-1; D not resolved. The CDR3 is made up of 13 amino acids. Trimming removed 3 bases at V and 2 bases at J, with 7 bases between. CDR1 is MRHNA and CDR2 is SNTAGT in the germline V gene. CDR3 in DNA: TGTGCCAGCAGTGAGGGGAGAAACACTGAAGCTTTCTTT. This sequence encodes CASSEGRNTEAFF.

This chain connects TRBV27 to TRBJ1-2; TRBD1 might be the D (6 bases). Germline CDR1 is MNHEY and CDR2 is SMNVEV (reference sequence). Trimming took off 1 base at V and 0 bases at J, with 12 bases between the two ends. The length of the CDR3 is 16 residues. The CDR3 sequence is CASSLWGPSSNYGYTF. In nucleotides, the CDR3 is TGTGCCAGCAGTTTATGGGGGCCCTCCTCTAACTATGGCTACACCTTC.

V and J are TRBV10-3 and TRBJ2-2; 16 bases match TRBD2. The CDR3 length is 19 residues. The V gene's germline CDR1 is ENHRY and CDR2 SYGVKD. V lost 4 bases, J lost 5 bases, and 10 bases stayed unmatched. CDR3 amino acids: CAISATGTSGRASTGELFF. The CDR3 coding sequence is TGTGCCATCAGTGCGACCGGGACTAGCGGGAGGGCGTCGACCGGGGAGCTGTTTTTT.

This clone came up once. V gene TRBV18 combines with J gene TRBJ2-5, with a possible D match to TRBD2 (7 bases). The V and J ends lost 4 bases and 5 bases respectively, with 14 bases between them. Per the germline V gene, CDR1 is KGHSH and CDR2 is LQKENI. The CDR3 loop spans 14 amino acids. The CDR3 loop reads CASSLAGAPETQYF. DNA of the CDR3: TGTGCCAGCTCACTCGCGGGGGCCCCCGAGACCCAGTACTTC.